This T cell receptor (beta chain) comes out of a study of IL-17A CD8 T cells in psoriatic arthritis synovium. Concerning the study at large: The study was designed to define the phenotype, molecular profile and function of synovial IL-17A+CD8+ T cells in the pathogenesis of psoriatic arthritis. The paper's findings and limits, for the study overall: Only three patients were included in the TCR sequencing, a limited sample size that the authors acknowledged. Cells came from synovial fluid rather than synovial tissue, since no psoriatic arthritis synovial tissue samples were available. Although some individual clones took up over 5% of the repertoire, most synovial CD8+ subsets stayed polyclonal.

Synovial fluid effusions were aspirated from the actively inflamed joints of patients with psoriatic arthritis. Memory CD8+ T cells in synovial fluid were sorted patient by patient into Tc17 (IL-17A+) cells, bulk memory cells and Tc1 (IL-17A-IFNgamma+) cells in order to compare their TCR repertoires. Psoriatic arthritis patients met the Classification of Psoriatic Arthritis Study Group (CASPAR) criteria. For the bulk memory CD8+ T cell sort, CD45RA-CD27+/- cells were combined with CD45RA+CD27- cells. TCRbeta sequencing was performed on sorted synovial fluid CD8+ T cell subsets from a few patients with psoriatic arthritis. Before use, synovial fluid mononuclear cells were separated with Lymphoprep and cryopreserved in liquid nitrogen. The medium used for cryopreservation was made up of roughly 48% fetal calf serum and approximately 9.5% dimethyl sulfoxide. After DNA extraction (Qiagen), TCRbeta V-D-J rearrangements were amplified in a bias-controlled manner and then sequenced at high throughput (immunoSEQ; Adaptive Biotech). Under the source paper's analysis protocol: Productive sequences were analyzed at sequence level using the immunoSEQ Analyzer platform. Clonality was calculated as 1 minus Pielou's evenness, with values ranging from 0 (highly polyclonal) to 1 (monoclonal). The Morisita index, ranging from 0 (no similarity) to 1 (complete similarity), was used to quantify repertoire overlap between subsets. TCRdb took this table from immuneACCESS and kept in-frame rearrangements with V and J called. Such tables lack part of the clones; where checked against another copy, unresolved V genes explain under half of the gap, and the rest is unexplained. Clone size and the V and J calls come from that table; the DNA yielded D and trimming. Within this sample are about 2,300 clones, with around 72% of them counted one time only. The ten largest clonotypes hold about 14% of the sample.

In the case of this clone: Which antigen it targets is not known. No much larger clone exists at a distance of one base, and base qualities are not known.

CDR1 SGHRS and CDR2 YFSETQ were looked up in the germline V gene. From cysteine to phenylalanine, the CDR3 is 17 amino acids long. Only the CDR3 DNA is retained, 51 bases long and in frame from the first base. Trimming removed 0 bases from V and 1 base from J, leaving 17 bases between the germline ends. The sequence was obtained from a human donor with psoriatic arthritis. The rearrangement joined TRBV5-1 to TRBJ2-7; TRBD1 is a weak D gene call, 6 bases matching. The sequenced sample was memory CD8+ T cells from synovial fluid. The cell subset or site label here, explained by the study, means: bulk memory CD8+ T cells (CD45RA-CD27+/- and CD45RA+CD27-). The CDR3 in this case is CASSLGGGWQGSYEQYF. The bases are TGCGCCAGCAGCTTGGGGGGCGGCTGGCAGGGGTCCTACGAGCAGTACTTC.